One and the same sample provided the 2 T cell receptor beta chains below, sequenced in a study of regulatory and conventional T cells in RAG deficiency. The data were produced by immunoSEQ multiplex PCR, yet TCRdb's version contains in-frame clones alone and is incomplete. The sample shows fewer than 35,000 clones, over 75% of them seen only once. The data were also submitted as part of a second study, on regulatory T cells. That source notes: Primers: 52 TRBV forward and 13 TRBJ reverse.

Sequenced: CD8+ T cells sorted from blood. The receptors derive from a human donor in good health.

This rearrangement joins TRBV5-1 to TRBJ1-4, with a tentative D call TRBD1 (6 bases). Trimming took 5 bases from V and 8 from J, leaving 19 bases between them. There are 15 residues in the CDR3. Germline CDR1 reads SGHRS; CDR2 reads YFSETQ. CDR3 amino acids: CASSRTWDTQEKLFF. DNA for the CDR3: TGCGCCAGCAGTAGGACTTGGGACACCCAGGAAAAACTGTTTTTT. The whole variable domain, filled in from reference TRBV5-1 and TRBJ1-4, reads KAGVTQTPRYLIKTRGQQVTLSCSPISGHRSVSWYQQTPGQGLQFLFEYFSETQRNKGNFPGRFSGRQFSNSRSEMNVSTLELGDSALYLCASSRTWDTQEKLFFGSGTQLSVL.

The J gene is TRBJ1-2, the V gene TRBV7-8; D possibly corresponds to TRBD1 (5 bases). Germline V gives CDR1 SGHVS, CDR2 FQNEAQ. Trimming cost V 2 bases and J 4 bases, with 17 bases left between them. This CDR3 comprises 16 residues. The DNA for the CDR3 is TGTGCCAGCAGCTTAAGGGGCGGTACAGTGGGCTATGGCTACACCTTC. Translating gives CASSLRGGTVGYGYTF.